This TCR beta chain stems from a study of response to subunit inactivated influenza vaccine. The study's findings and limits: T cells newly recruited by each seasonal influenza vaccination are few, the authors suggested.

About this clonotype itself: Its antigen remains unknown.

V dropped 0 bases and J dropped 4 bases, with 17 bases sitting between them. Per the germline V gene, CDR1 is DFQATT and CDR2 is SNEGSKA (reference sequence). The CDR3 is 16 amino acids. TCRdb reprocessed the RT-PCR reads with MiXCR, giving one entry per CDR3 protein. The table shows about 830,000 distinct CDR3 sequences, with less than 20% occurring only once. The sample consisted of PBMCs from blood, taken 4 to 6 days after vaccination. The clonotype was recovered from a middle-aged man who received an inactivated influenza vaccine. The chain joins TRBV20-1 to TRBJ2-3; no clear D. For the CDR3, the DNA is TGCAGTGCTAGAGATTTTAGTCCGCTAGGAGCAGATACGCAGTATTTT. It specifies CSARDFSPLGADTQYF.